The clone carrying this TCR beta chain was recorded many times. This record belongs to a study of T cells after yellow fever vaccination. The CDR3 loop spans 13 amino acids. Germline loops: CDR1 SEHNR, CDR2 FQNEAQ (reference sequence). V gave up 10 bases and J gave up 0 bases, with 12 bases separating them. TCRdb re-called the 5' RACE reads through MiXCR, storing one row per CDR3 protein. The sample yields 250,000 or so distinct CDR3 sequences, 3.6% seen once. This chain links TRBV7-9 with TRBJ1-1, with TRBD1 as a possible D gene (5 bases). The sample consisted of PBMCs, taken 15 days after the yellow fever booster vaccination. The receptor was isolated from a man between 18 and 35 years old who received the YFV17D yellow fever vaccine. Here the CDR3 DNA reads TGTGCCACCCAATGGGACGTGAACACTGAAGCTTTCTTT. Amino acid sequence: CATQWDVNTEAFF.